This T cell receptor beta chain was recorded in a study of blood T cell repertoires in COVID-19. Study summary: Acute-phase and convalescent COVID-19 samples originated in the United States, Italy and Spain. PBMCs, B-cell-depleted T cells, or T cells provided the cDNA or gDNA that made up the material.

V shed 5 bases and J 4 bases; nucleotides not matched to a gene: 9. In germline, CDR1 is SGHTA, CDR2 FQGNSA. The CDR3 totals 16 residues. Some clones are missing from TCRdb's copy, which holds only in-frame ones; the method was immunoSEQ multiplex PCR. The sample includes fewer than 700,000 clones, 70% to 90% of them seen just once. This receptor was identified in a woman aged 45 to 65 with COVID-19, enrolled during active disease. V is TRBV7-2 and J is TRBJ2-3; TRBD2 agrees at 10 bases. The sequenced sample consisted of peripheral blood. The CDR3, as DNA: TGTGCCAGCAGCCCCCGAGGGGGACTAGCGCCAGATACGCAGTATTTT. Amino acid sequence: CASSPRGGLAPDTQYF.